The 21 T cell receptor beta chains listed next were all sequenced from one sample in a study of siplizumab effects on memory and regulatory T cells. This table comes from immunoSEQ multiplex PCR, and its TCRdb copy is limited to in-frame clones, with some not included. The repertoire holds over 85,000 clones, with around nine tenths as singletons. Source material: CD4+ T cells sorted from blood. All receptors come from a human donor in good health.

This chain uses TRBV28 with TRBJ2-5; 8 bases are a match to TRBD1. CDR1 is MDHEN and CDR2 is SYDVKM in the germline V gene. The CDR3 spans 14 residues. The V segment lost 7 bases and the J segment 7 bases; nucleotides outside the gene matches: 11. The chain's CDR3 is CASNSGRGRGTQYF. The CDR3 coding sequence is TGTGCCAGCAACAGCGGCAGGGGGCGAGGGACCCAGTACTTC. The complete variable domain, with remaining parts taken from reference TRBV28 and TRBJ2-5, reads DVKVTQSSRYLVKRTGEKVFLECVQDMDHENMFWYRQDPGLGLRLIYFSYDVKMKEKGDIPEGYSVSREKKERFSLILESASTNQTSMYLCASNSGRGRGTQYFGPGTRLLVL.

The chain joins TRBV28 to TRBJ1-5; D is perhaps TRBD1 (6 bases). The CDR3 covers 12 residues. V lost 9 bases, J lost 8 bases, and 14 bases lay in between. Per germline, CDR1 MDHEN and CDR2 SYDVKM. DNA for the CDR3: TGTGCCAGTTACGGGGGCCTGGAGCCCCAGCATTTT. Translated, it gives CASYGGLEPQHF.

The rearrangement joins TRBV7-6 to TRBJ2-7; a weak D match, TRBD2 (6 bases). V dropped 4 bases and J dropped 7 bases, with 8 bases sitting between them. Per germline, CDR1 SGHVS and CDR2 FNYEAQ. The CDR3 runs 11 residues. CDR3 nucleotide sequence: TGTGCCAGCAGCTACGGAGGGGAGCAGTACTTC. Translating gives CASSYGGEQYF.

The chain combines TRBV9 with TRBJ2-1, with unresolved D. In germline, CDR1 is SGDLS, CDR2 YYNGEE. V was shortened by 1 base and J by 0 bases, with 11 bases between the two germline ends. This CDR3 region has 16 residues. The CDR3 bases are TGTGCCAGCAGCGTACTCTCGTTGAGCTCCTACAATGAGCAGTTCTTC. Its translation is CASSVLSLSSYNEQFF.

This chain links TRBV7-9 with TRBJ1-1, with D possibly TRBD1 on 5 matching bases. From germline, CDR1 is SEHNR and CDR2 FQNEAQ (reference sequence). The CDR3 loop spans 14 amino acids. Trimming removed 5 bases at V and 5 bases at J, with 15 bases between. The CDR3 here is CASSASRGGTEAFF. The CDR3, as DNA: TGTGCCAGCAGCGCCTCGAGGGGAGGAACTGAAGCTTTCTTT.

This sequence joins TRBV28 and TRBJ1-5, with D hard to call. The germline V gene has CDR1 MDHEN and CDR2 SYDVKM. The V end was cut by 5 bases, the J end by 3 bases, with 11 bases between. The CDR3 length is 14 residues. As DNA, the CDR3 is TGTGCCAGCAGTCGCACGGGGTTCAATCAGCCCCAGCATTTT. This sequence encodes CASSRTGFNQPQHF.

The chain is built from TRBV11-3 and TRBJ2-2; D gene ambiguous. The V gene's germline CDR1 is SGHNT and CDR2 YENEEA. This CDR3 comprises 15 residues. V dropped 7 bases and J dropped 0 bases, with 12 bases sitting between them. DNA for the CDR3: TGTGCCAGCACCCAACAGCCAACGAACACCGGGGAGCTGTTTTTT. Encoded protein: CASTQQPTNTGELFF.

The chain carries TRBV27 and TRBJ1-2, with D possibly being TRBD1 (6 bases). Trimming pared 2 bases from V and 4 bases from J, leaving 17 bases between. CDR1 is MNHEY and CDR2 is SMNVEV in the germline V gene (reference sequence). The CDR3 loop spans 16 amino acids. CDR3 DNA: TGTGCCAGCAGTTTACGCCCCCGGACAGACACCTATGGCTACACCTTC. Translation: CASSLRPRTDTYGYTF.

The genes are TRBV28 and TRBJ1-5; D uncertain. V dropped 6 bases and J dropped 3 bases, with 12 bases sitting between them. Germline V gene lookup returns CDR1 MDHEN and CDR2 SYDVKM. The CDR3 extends over 14 amino acids. In DNA, the CDR3 is TGTGCCAGCAGCCCTTCCCCCCTCAATCAGCCCCAGCATTTT. This translates into CASSPSPLNQPQHF.

The chain has TRBV27 and TRBJ1-1; D might be TRBD1 (6 bases). V was clipped by 2 bases and J by 4 bases, with 11 bases between them. Germline CDR1 reads MNHEY; CDR2 reads SMNVEV (reference sequence). This CDR3 contains 14 residues. The CDR3 is CASSLRGGSTEAFF. The CDR3 nucleotides read TGTGCCAGCAGTTTAAGGGGGGGTAGCACTGAAGCTTTCTTT.

In nucleotides, the CDR3 is TGCGCCAGCAGCCAAGCGCCGGGACAGCGACAAGAGACCCAGTACTTC. This gives the protein CASSQAPGQRQETQYF. The rearrangement joins TRBV4-1 to TRBJ2-5, with 7 nucleotides matching TRBD1. The CDR3 runs to 16 residues. The germline V gene encodes CDR1 MGHRA and CDR2 YSYEKL. V trimming: 1 base; J trimming: 2 bases; junction bases outside the gene matches: 7.

The chain couples TRBV4-1 to TRBJ2-5; 10 nucleotides agree with TRBD2. Germline CDR1 reads MGHRA; CDR2 reads YSYEKL. The ends lost 1 base at V and 5 bases at J; junction bases unmatched: 4. The CDR3 totals 15 residues. The CDR3 region is CASSQGLAGDETQYF. In DNA, the CDR3 is TGCGCCAGCAGCCAAGGGCTAGCGGGAGATGAGACCCAGTACTTC.

This clone was seen a single time. The CDR3 spells CASSFSGSGEQFF. Written as DNA, the CDR3 is TGTGCCAGCAGCTTCAGCGGGAGCGGAGAGCAGTTCTTC. V is TRBV7-8 and J is TRBJ2-1, with 8 nucleotides matching TRBD2. V was pared by 3 bases and J by 10 bases, with 5 bases of the junction left unmatched. The V gene's germline CDR1 is SGHVS and CDR2 FQNEAQ. There are 13 residues in the CDR3.

A single count supports this clone. The identical CDR3 is also encoded by other nucleotide sequences in the sample. V usage is TRBV6-1 and J usage is TRBJ2-5; a possible D gene is TRBD1 (5 bases). Germline CDR1 reads MNHNS; CDR2 reads SASEGT. V was trimmed by 6 bases and J by 5 bases, leaving 13 bases between them. The CDR3 consists of 13 residues. Here the CDR3 reads CASSPTRGETQYF. The CDR3 coding sequence is TGTGCCAGCAGCCCCACAAGGGGCGAGACCCAGTACTTC.

In DNA form, the CDR3 reads TGTGCCAGCAGCTTGGACGGATCCGGGGACAATGAGCAGTTCTTC. It codes for CASSLDGSGDNEQFF. The rearrangement joins TRBV5-5 to TRBJ2-1; a weak D match, TRBD2 (5 bases). This CDR3 has 15 residues. The germline V gene has CDR1 SGHKS and CDR2 YYEKEE (reference sequence). Deletions cut 0 bases from V and 5 bases from J, with 12 bases between.

V gene TRBV7-2 combines with J gene TRBJ2-7; the D is unclear. V was shortened by 3 bases and J by 2 bases, with 5 bases between the two germline ends. Germline V gives CDR1 SGHTA, CDR2 FQGNSA. There are 12 residues in the CDR3. The CDR3 here is CASSLLTYEQYF. CDR3 coding DNA: TGTGCCAGCAGCTTGCTAACCTACGAGCAGTACTTC.

The chain employs TRBV9 and TRBJ1-3, with a possible D match to TRBD1 (5 bases). Deletions cut 0 bases from V and 2 bases from J, with 9 bases between. Germline V gene lookup returns CDR1 SGDLS and CDR2 YYNGEE. CDR3 length: 15 amino acids. This CDR3 is CASSVEGLAGNTIYF. DNA of the CDR3: TGTGCCAGCAGCGTAGAGGGGTTAGCTGGAAACACCATATATTTT.

The V gene is TRBV7-9, the J gene TRBJ1-3; a weak D match, TRBD1 (5 bases). This CDR3 comprises 12 residues. Trimming shortened V by 5 bases and J by 6 bases, and 8 bases separated the two germline ends. Germline V gene sequence: CDR1 SEHNR, CDR2 FQNEAQ (reference sequence). The CDR3, as DNA: TGTGCCAGCAGCCGACAGATAAACACCATATATTTT. Translation gives CASSRQINTIYF.

This chain uses TRBV5-1 with TRBJ1-6; no clear D gene. This CDR3 contains 13 residues. The germline V gene has CDR1 SGHRS and CDR2 YFSETQ. V shed 0 bases and J shed 7 bases, with 5 bases lying between them. CDR3 protein: CASSLDPNSPLHF. CDR3 sequence (DNA): TGCGCCAGCAGCTTGGACCCAAATTCACCCCTCCACTTT.

CDR3 in amino acids: CASGQNLYEQYF. The CDR3 coding sequence is TGTGCCAGCGGACAGAACCTTTACGAGCAGTACTTC. V gene TRBV27 combines with J gene TRBJ2-7; D may be TRBD1 (6 bases). CDR1 and CDR2 from the germline V gene are MNHEY and SMNVEV (reference sequence). Trimming took off 8 bases at V and 4 bases at J, with 12 bases between the two ends. This CDR3 is 12 amino acids long.

This rearrangement joins TRBV30 to TRBJ2-5, with 10 bases fitting TRBD1. Germline CDR1 reads GTSNPN; CDR2 reads SVGIG (reference sequence). The CDR3 is 15 amino acids. The V segment lost 5 bases and the J segment 4 bases; nucleotides outside the gene matches: 10. Written as DNA, the CDR3 is TGTGCCTGGCGACCGGGGACAGGGGCTGCAGAGACCCAGTACTTC. Protein product: CAWRPGTGAAETQYF.